The sequence of this T cell receptor (beta chain) was determined in a study of shared clonotypes between healthy human individuals. For the study at large: For every donor, three CD4 naive, three CD4 memory, two CD8 naive and one CD8 memory plates were used. Regarding the study as a whole: Roughly 4.6% of naive CD4 clonotypes were common to several donors.

Germline V gene lookup returns CDR1 SGDLS and CDR2 YYNGEE. The V end lost 0 bases, the J end lost 3 bases, and 10 bases lay between the germline ends. CDR3 length equals 14 residues. Remarks on this clone: Its target is not known. At the DNA level, this CDR3 is encoded by other sequences in the same sample as well.

At the deep level, the assay was run. Only in-frame clones appear in the TCRdb table, and some are missing; sequencing was by immunoSEQ multiplex PCR. The top ten hold approximately 0.36% of the sample, which has 2 million to 3 million clones, roughly 93% seen once. Sample: naive CD4+ T cells from PBMCs. Subset here: CD45RA+ positively selected. This chain links TRBV9 with TRBJ2-7; D remains ambiguous. This TCR came from a man younger than 30 in good health. Some clones in this sample may be carry-over from other donors' samples. The CDR3 DNA follows: TGTGCCAGCAGCGTAGAATTGGGCGGCTACGAGCAGTACTTC. It translates to CASSVELGGYEQYF.